A selection of T cell receptor beta chains follows, all from one sample in a study of neurological immune-mediated disorders. One entry per CDR3 protein results from TCRdb running MiXCR on the 5' RACE reads. The sample comprises 87,000 or so distinct CDR3 sequences, around 3.6% of which are singletons, and just under 3% rests with the top ten. Sequencing input: PBMCs. Every receptor here comes from a woman aged 50 to 60 with multiple sclerosis. The CDR3 runs from the conserved cysteine through the conserved F or W. Fields, in order: J gene, V gene, CDR3 protein.

TRBJ2-3 TRBV5-1 CASSLSGGARTDTQYF
TRBJ2-3 TRBV20-1 CSAMGDTQYF
TRBJ1-3 TRBV7-2 CASSYWGESSGNTIYF
TRBJ1-4 TRBV7-2 CASSLGVYSEKLFF
TRBJ2-2 TRBV20-1 CSARDSLAGGLVGELFF
TRBJ2-3 TRBV5-1 CASSLTRINTDTQYF
TRBJ1-5 TRBV12-3/TRBV12-4 CASSFSVANQPQHF
TRBJ1-2 TRBV20-1 CSATPGKQLYGYTF
TRBJ2-5 TRBV27 CASSLTSGGAAAQYF
TRBJ2-2 TRBV6-2/TRBV6-3 CASSSTRPGTGELFF
TRBJ1-1 TRBV7-2 CASSSPPLGAFF
TRBJ2-1 TRBV2 CASNTGLRNEQFF
TRBJ1-1 TRBV7-2 CASSHSGGTREAFF
TRBJ2-7 TRBV5-8 CASTFRGNYEQYF
TRBJ2-1 TRBV7-2 CASSFGGTYNEQFF
TRBJ1-1 TRBV6-5 CASSTRREAFF
TRBJ1-2 TRBV7-9 CASSRDSFYGYTF
TRBJ1-1 TRBV3-1 CASSRGSFDTEAFF
TRBJ1-6 TRBV20-1 CSARAPGRGNSPLHF
TRBJ1-4 TRBV15 CATRRQGATEKLFF
TRBJ2-3 TRBV12-3/TRBV12-4 CASSLGTGKPDTQYF
TRBJ2-4 TRBV28 CASSLLDNLAIQYF
TRBJ2-7 TRBV9 CASSGSGQGLYEQYF
TRBJ2-7 TRBV15 CATSRELQGGEDEQYF
TRBJ2-2 TRBV5-1 CASSLRPDSTGELFF
TRBJ2-7 TRBV6-2/TRBV6-3 CASSYWHGPPSRQADYEQYF
TRBJ1-2 TRBV5-1 CASSPDGTNYGYTF
TRBJ2-1 TRBV5-1 CASSLDSGLANNEQFF
TRBJ1-2 TRBV3-1 CASSQEGAPNYGYTF
TRBJ2-5 TRBV5-5 CASSLPSAQETQYF
TRBJ2-5 TRBV20-1 CSANYEGRETQYF
TRBJ1-2 TRBV20-1 CSARAPVRGNYGYTF
TRBJ2-5 TRBV28 CASRRQTGSRETQYF
TRBJ1-6 TRBV12-3/TRBV12-4 CASSSGHNSPLHF
TRBJ1-3 TRBV5-1 CASGDRASGNTIYF
TRBJ1-5 TRBV20-1 CSVRGAVNQPQHF
TRBJ2-7 TRBV2 CASTQIPYEQYF
TRBJ2-3 TRBV9 CVSSVATGTSVSDKQYF
TRBJ2-7 TRBV7-2 CASSPPNSREQYF
TRBJ2-5 TRBV6-2/TRBV6-3 CASSYSGGGKTQYF
TRBJ2-5 TRBV15 CATNRGLGETQYF
TRBJ1-2 TRBV5-1 CASSRPGQAVGYTF
TRBJ2-2 TRBV5-1 CASSSTGTLTRVELFF
TRBJ2-2 TRBV4-2 CASSPRTSGGGNTGELFF